These T cell receptor beta chains were read from a single sample in a study of blood T cell repertoires in COVID-19. Sequencing used immunoSEQ multiplex PCR; TCRdb keeps in-frame clones, though not all of them. The sample holds approximately 60,000 clones, 70% to 80% seen once. Sequenced sample: peripheral blood. Every receptor here comes from a man between 60 and 70 years old with acute or convalescent COVID-19. The CDR3 runs from the conserved cysteine through the conserved F or W. The D gene is left open where the match is weak. Size values are once, few and many counts, or a class for expanded clones, and some rows have none.

>.|TRBJ2-1|TRBV2|TRBD2
CANAGSGRVGNEQFF
TGTGCCAACGCGGGTAGCGGGAGGGTGGGCAATGAGCAGTTCTTC
>few|TRBJ1-2|TRBV27|TRBD1
CASSSRDSYGYTF
TGTGCCAGCAGCTCCCGGGACAGCTATGGCTACACCTTC
>.|TRBJ2-7|TRBV6-1|.
CASSDRVYEQYF
TGTGCCAGCAGTGACAGGGTCTACGAGCAGTACTTC
>.|TRBJ2-1|TRBV6-1|.
CASSEQVSGYNEQFF
TGTGCCAGCAGTGAACAAGTTAGCGGCTACAATGAGCAGTTCTTC
>.|TRBJ1-5|TRBV25-1|.
CASSEVLGLNSNQPQHF
TGTGCCAGCAGTGAAGTTTTGGGCCTCAATAGCAATCAGCCCCAGCATTTT
>once|TRBJ2-3|TRBV7-3|TRBD1
CASSLTGGEYTDTQYF
TGTGCCAGCAGCTTAACAGGGGGCGAATATACAGATACGCAGTATTTT
>.|TRBJ2-1|TRBV9|.
CASSPRTVQKYNEQFF
TGTGCCAGCAGCCCCCGGACAGTCCAGAAATACAATGAGCAGTTCTTC
>.|TRBJ2-1|TRBV27|TRBD2
CASSLSGTSGRNEQFF
TGTGCCAGCAGTTTATCGGGGACTAGCGGGAGAAATGAGCAGTTCTTC
>.|TRBJ1-2|TRBV10-3|TRBD1
CAIRDRGAVGYTF
TGTGCCATCAGGGACAGGGGCGCGGTTGGCTACACCTTC
>.|TRBJ2-4|TRBV7-9|.
CASSPQGRIQYF
TGTGCCAGCAGCCCACAGGGACGGATTCAGTACTTC
>.|TRBJ1-1|TRBV27|.
CASSLSPQGWTEAFF
TGTGCCAGCAGTTTATCGCCCCAGGGTTGGACTGAAGCTTTCTTT
>.|TRBJ2-7|TRBV18|.
CASSPKQGYEQYF
TGTGCCAGCTCACCGAAACAGGGTTACGAGCAGTACTTC
>.|TRBJ2-7|TRBV7-9|.
CASSWAKDEQYF
TGTGCCAGCAGCTGGGCGAAGGATGAGCAGTACTTC
>.|TRBJ2-7|TRBV20-1|TRBD1
CSASRGTGAREQYF
TGCAGTGCTAGTCGTGGGACAGGGGCGAGAGAGCAGTACTTC
>.|TRBJ2-5|TRBV9|TRBD2
CASSAGLGSSRTQYF
TGTGCCAGCAGCGCCGGACTAGGTAGCTCCCGGACCCAGTACTTC
>.|TRBJ1-2|TRBV7-9|TRBD1
CASSLERTGDGYGYTF
TGTGCCAGCAGCTTAGAAAGGACAGGGGATGGCTATGGCTACACCTTC
>.|TRBJ2-2|TRBV7-9|.
CASSLALSPGELFF
TGTGCCAGCAGCTTAGCGCTGAGTCCCGGGGAGCTGTTTTTT
>.|TRBJ2-7|TRBV6-2/TRBV6-3|.
CASSSSSYEQYF
TGTGCCAGCAGTTCCAGCTCCTACGAGCAGTACTTC
>few|TRBJ1-6|TRBV6-1|.
CASSEEDTAYNSPLHF
TGTGCCAGCAGTGAAGAAGATACAGCCTATAATTCACCCCTCCACTTT
>few|TRBJ2-1|TRBV29-1|TRBD2
CSVPPEDAGAHEQFF
TGCAGCGTTCCCCCGGAAGATGCGGGAGCTCATGAGCAGTTCTTC
>.|TRBJ2-7|TRBV10-1|.
CASSESIALPGQPPYEQYF
TGCGCCAGCAGTGAGTCCATCGCCTTACCCGGACAGCCCCCCTACGAGCAGTACTTC
>.|TRBJ2-1|TRBV6-1|.
CASSEGRGNEQFF
TGTGCCAGCAGTGAAGGTAGGGGGAATGAGCAGTTCTTC
>.|TRBJ1-2|TRBV5-4|.
CASSLLSTGTEYGYTF
TGTGCCAGCAGTCTCCTATCAACCGGGACTGAGTATGGCTACACCTTC
>.|TRBJ2-1|TRBV7-7|TRBD2
CASSLELLAGEQFF
TGTGCTAGCAGCTTAGAGTTACTAGCGGGAGAGCAGTTCTTC
>.|TRBJ2-7|TRBV4-1|TRBD2
CASSLWGGYEQYF
TGCGCCAGCAGCCTATGGGGGGGATACGAGCAGTACTTC
>few|TRBJ1-2|TRBV19|.
CASSIPRGHGYTF
TGTGCCAGTAGTATCCCCAGGGGCCATGGCTACACCTTC
>.|TRBJ1-3|TRBV9|.
CASSGTGNTIYF
TGTGCCAGCAGCGGTACTGGAAACACCATATATTTT
>.|TRBJ2-1|TRBV9|TRBD2
CASRASGSYEQFF
TGTGCCAGCAGGGCTAGCGGGAGTTATGAGCAGTTCTTC
>.|TRBJ1-6|TRBV3-1/TRBV3-2|.
CASSQLRTSYNSPLHF
TGTGCCAGCAGCCAACTTAGGACATCCTATAATTCACCCCTCCACTTT
>.|TRBJ1-2|TRBV5-4|TRBD1
CASSTDREGYGYTF
TGTGCCAGCAGCACGGACAGGGAAGGCTATGGCTACACCTTC
>.|TRBJ2-1|TRBV18|.
CASSPLKLLDEQFF
TGTGCCAGCTCACCACTAAAACTTCTGGATGAGCAGTTCTTC
>.|TRBJ2-3|TRBV4-3|TRBD2
CASSQGASGRPTDTQYF
TGCGCCAGCAGCCAAGGGGCTAGCGGGAGGCCCACAGATACGCAGTATTTT
>.|TRBJ2-3|TRBV18|.
CASSPADTQYF
TGTGCCAGCTCACCCGCAGATACGCAGTATTTT
>.|TRBJ2-3|TRBV29-1|TRBD2
CSVETSPDTQYF
TGCAGCGTTGAGACTAGCCCAGATACGCAGTATTTT
>.|TRBJ2-7|TRBV4-1|.
CASSQDMAGWAYEQYF
TGCGCCAGCAGCCAAGATATGGCAGGGTGGGCCTACGAGCAGTACTTC
>.|TRBJ1-5|TRBV10-3|.
CAISESVAGHQPQHF
TGTGCCATCAGTGAGTCGGTAGCAGGGCATCAGCCCCAGCATTTT
>.|TRBJ2-1|TRBV2|TRBD1
CASNGDRGAYNEQFF
TGTGCCAGCAATGGGGACAGGGGCGCCTACAATGAGCAGTTCTTC
>.|TRBJ2-1|TRBV6-2/TRBV6-3|.
CASSYLASVNNEQFF
TGTGCCAGCAGTTACTTGGCTTCTGTAAACAATGAGCAGTTCTTC
>.|TRBJ2-7|TRBV6-2/TRBV6-3|TRBD2
CASSYAAGGRSEQYF
TGTGCCAGCAGTTACGCTGCGGGAGGGAGGAGCGAGCAGTACTTC
>.|TRBJ2-1|TRBV10-2|TRBD2
CASSGAGGPSYNEQFF
TGCGCCAGCAGTGGGGCGGGAGGGCCATCCTACAATGAGCAGTTCTTC
>.|TRBJ1-1|TRBV28|.
CAVLNLLGWRNRTEAFF
TGTGCCGTCCTTAACTTATTGGGGTGGAGGAACCGGACTGAAGCTTTCTTT
>.|TRBJ2-3|TRBV7-9|TRBD1
CASSSGQATDTQYF
TGTGCCAGCAGCTCCGGACAGGCCACAGATACGCAGTATTTT
>.|TRBJ1-5|TRBV19|.
CASSIGHVSNQPQHF
TGTGCCAGTAGTATAGGACACGTTAGCAATCAGCCCCAGCATTTT
>.|TRBJ2-2|TRBV21-1|.
CASSKEGYAWSGLFF
TGTGCCAGCAGCAAAGAAGGCTATGCGTGGAGCGGGCTGTTTTTT
>few|TRBJ1-1|TRBV5-8|.
CASSLHLLNTEAFF
TGTGCCAGCAGCTTGCACTTGCTGAACACTGAAGCTTTCTTT
>once|TRBJ2-7|TRBV4-3|.
CASSQEAARSYEQYF
TGCGCCAGCAGCCAAGAGGCCGCCAGATCCTACGAGCAGTACTTC
>.|TRBJ2-2|TRBV6-4|TRBD2
CASSDSSLAGASTGELFF
TGTGCCAGCAGTGACTCGAGTCTAGCGGGAGCAAGTACCGGGGAGCTGTTTTTT
>.|TRBJ2-5|TRBV11-2|.
CASSFGREETQYF
TGTGCCAGCAGCTTTGGGCGGGAAGAGACCCAGTACTTC